This T cell receptor beta chain comes out of a study of tumor-infiltrating lymphocytes in primary liver carcinoma. This CDR3 contains 16 residues. In germline, CDR1 is SGHRS, CDR2 YFSETQ. The germline V and J ends were trimmed by 3 bases and 2 bases, with 15 bases remaining between them. RNA was extracted from whole blood without cell sorting, alongside germline DNA. Making TCR beta cDNA involved approximately 0.5 ug total RNA and a constant-region primer. TCR beta libraries came from three nested multiplex PCR rounds using slightly modified ARM-PCR. Amplification in the first two PCR rounds was performed using TRBV1-TRBV30 forward primers and a C-beta reverse primer for roughly 9 cycles each. MiXCR was run by TCRdb on the multiplex PCR reads, yielding one entry per CDR3 protein. The sample includes approximately 340,000 distinct CDR3 sequences, less than 65% of them seen just once.

The sample taken for sequencing was peripheral blood. The receptor comes from a man aged 40-49 years with primary liver carcinoma and hepatitis B virus infection. The chain combines TRBV5-1 with TRBJ2-1; D is unclear. In DNA, the CDR3 is TGCGCCAGCAGCTCCTCGGGCCAAACAGCCTACAATGAGCAGTTCTTC. This encodes CASSSSGQTAYNEQFF.